The clone carrying this TCR beta chain was detected once. Its antigen remains unidentified. It was with random hexamers that 0.5 to 1 ug RNA was reverse transcribed. TCRdb ran MiXCR on the immunoSEQ multiplex PCR reads and lists one entry per CDR3 protein. The sample has about 130,000 distinct CDR3 sequences; just under 95% are singletons. This CDR3 is 14 amino acids long. Germline-derived CDR1 and CDR2 are GTSNPN and SVGIG (reference sequence). The ends lost 0 bases at V and 6 bases at J; junction bases unmatched: 5. The source of the sample is a study of CD8 T cells in Susac syndrome. In the study overall: Susac syndrome patients were untreated, on corticosteroids with some adding intravenous immunoglobulin, or on intravenous immunoglobulin only.

Study-wide findings and caveats: The number of individuals included in the study's TCR sequencing and HLA analysis was acknowledged as relatively small.

Input material: CD8+ T cells from PBMCs. The TCR comes from a human donor with Susac syndrome. The V call is TRBV30, the J call TRBJ2-7; 10 positions agree with TRBD2. As DNA, the CDR3 is TGTGCCTGGAGTGTACTAGCGGGAAGTTCCGAGCAGTACTTC. Encoded protein: CAWSVLAGSSEQYF.